This T cell receptor beta chain was profiled in a study of cytomegalovirus exposure and HLA in healthy donors (dated by TCRdb to 2016 to 2017). Regarding the complete study: According to an earlier analysis of a few hundred of the donors, about 190 million T cells yielded 120 million or so unique TCR beta sequences and more than 250 Gb of sequence data. Alongside the repertoire data, information on donor age, sex, ethnicity and CMV serostatus was compiled. To predict cytomegalovirus infection status, the study brought together high-throughput TCR immunosequencing, statistical association of individual TCRs with disease status, and machine learning. Along with the roughly 700-subject first cohort, a separate validation cohort of around 120 different subjects was used. An early release that covered about 600 HLA-typed donors contained approximately 320 gigabases of sequencing data and tens of millions of unique TCR sequences. Both class I and class II loci were covered by HLA typing, at four-digit resolution. A later genetic analysis took genome-wide SNP genotypes for 398 of the 666 donors and used that subset as a discovery cohort. The number of typed donors differed by locus: about 629-640 for A, B, C, DRB1 and DQB1; approximately 540 for DQA1; 606 for DPA1; and roughly 450 for DPB1. Of the 300 to 450 genotyped donors, 65% to 90% were placed in the genetic ancestry cluster associated with self-reported Caucasian donors. To decide whether each TCR beta V gene segment behaved as functional or pseudogenic, an earlier analysis of 587 of the donors relied on high-throughput TCR beta sequencing. The study was designed to test whether signatures of past pathogen exposure could be identified by cataloging public T cell receptors. The T cell repertoires of 700 or so subjects were profiled by immunosequencing and related to cytomegalovirus serostatus. Every discovery cohort repertoire had been produced on one sequencing platform. In a later analysis, previously published TCR beta repertoires from roughly 710 donors were re-analyzed and high-resolution HLA genotyping was added so that TCR occurrence patterns could be studied. On average, roughly 250,000 unique TCR beta nucleotide sequences were sequenced per donor among several hundred genotyped donors of the cohort, with around 19% of those sequences being non-productive. Because of strong linkage in the cohort, 4 to 6 DR-DQ haplotypes were treated as single units for association and clustering. In the later analysis, no new phenotypic data were used to find candidate immune exposures; instead, reliance was placed on TCR beta sequences and their occurrence across donors. The paper as a whole reports these results and caveats: In a later analysis, HLA-associated TCR beta chains were found to be more clonally expanded and to have lower generation probabilities than equally common non-associated chains. According to the authors, the approach could potentially be generalized to other disease states and immunological phenotypes. A later analysis reported that several top co-occurrence clusters appeared linked to parvovirus B19, influenza, CMV and Epstein-Barr virus. Strong co-occurrence of HLA alleles, especially DR and DQ, made assigning TCR associations to individual alleles difficult. The presence/absence analyses assumed that sequencing depth was roughly uniform across donors, and that assumption may not be true. Some IMGT-functional V segments, including TRBV6-2 and TRBV6-3, could not be told apart with the 87-base-pair reads, so those segments were excluded. In vitro tests confirmed that three of the cytomegalovirus-associated TCR beta chains recognize cytomegalovirus antigens. In an earlier analysis of some 500 of the donors, most TCR beta V segments appeared in productive rearrangements about 87% or about 30% of the time, broadly matching IMGT annotations. Cytomegalovirus status was reported to be diagnosed by the classifier with high specificity and sensitivity in both the original and validation cohorts. In a later analysis, most CMV-associated TCR beta chains were found to appear HLA-restricted, with HLA associations seemingly driven largely by CMV exposure. A later analysis associated 16,951 TCR beta sequences with specific HLA alleles at a false discovery rate of 0.05. According to a later analysis, TCR association rates differed among HLA loci, with DRB1 alleles showing the most associated TCRs and HLA-C alleles showing the fewest. The cohort was sequenced for TCR beta chains only, and without alpha or paired-chain data the features that could be detected were limited. V-gene and J-gene trimming of TCR beta chains was associated with a missense DCLRE1C variant in a later genetic analysis, and the association was replicated in an independent cohort. A further reported finding was that TCR beta sequences accurately predicted the HLA-A and HLA-B alleles for most subjects in the first cohort. While some public TCRs were present in many individuals, most TCR sequences turned up only very rarely across donors. Because HLA typing was missing for some donors at each locus, association tests included only the typed subset. Because counts were too low, roughly 17 rarely observed V segments, including chromosome 9 orphons, were left out of the earlier analysis of a few hundred of the donors. According to a later genetic analysis, donors in an Asian-associated ancestry cluster had fewer N-insertions in productive TCRs than the roughly 700-donor mean. Linkage disequilibrium might explain the correlated functional status among segregating V segments, but an unknown experimental factor could not be excluded. For the cohort, immune exposure information was limited to CMV serostatus. A group of highly shared sequence variants was considered likely to be a technical artifact of the sequencing pipeline. The study listed around 160 TCR beta chains as associated with cytomegalovirus.

Libraries were made using the immunoSEQ multiplex PCR assay. For the multiplex PCR, a mixture combining 60 forward primers for TCR Vbeta segments and 13 reverse primers for TCR Jbeta segments was used. Amplification of the CDR3 region of rearranged TCR beta genes was performed with a multiplex PCR assay on genomic DNA. On the Illumina HiSeq System, the amplified TCR beta libraries were sequenced as 87-base-pair reads. Under the source paper's analysis protocol: Across the 670 or so repertoires, a later analysis counted roughly 84 million unique TCR beta chains, roughly 11 million of which were shared by at least two donors. Raw reads were error-corrected and collapsed into unique sequences by a nearest-neighbor algorithm in which closely related sequences were merged to remove PCR and sequencing errors. CDR3 sequences were aligned to IMGT reference sequences to assign V, D and J gene segments. For a sequence to be retained, a match of at least six nucleotides to both a V gene segment and a J gene segment was required. Rearrangements were classified as productive when the CDR3 lacked stop codons and remained in frame with V and J, and all other rearrangements were classified as non-productive. CDR3 was defined according to IMGT convention as the region running from the second conserved V-encoded cysteine to the conserved J-encoded phenylalanine. Sequences without an unambiguous match to a single V gene segment were excluded from the earlier analysis of approximately 560 of the donors. An earlier analysis of some 500 of the donors classified V segments as functional when productive rearrangements were above 56.7% and as segregating when the standard deviation between donors was above 5%. A statistical classification framework was built to diagnose cytomegalovirus status from the catalog of TCR beta chain sequences. A later analysis assigned V and J genes by comparing TCR nucleotide sequences with IMGT/GENE-DB human TR gene sequences. In a later analysis, CDR3 sequences and most-parsimonious VDJ recombination scenarios were assigned using the TCRdist pipeline. In a later analysis, every TCR beta chain was defined by the combination of its CDR3 amino acid sequence and its V-gene family, and reads without a unique V-gene family were dropped. As a way to deal with suspected cross-contamination and a sequencing artifact, a later analysis dropped nearly 600 nucleotide sequences that were highly shared and had low generation probability. A later analysis calculated a clonal expansion index for each public chain from normalized within-repertoire ranks of inferred template counts. In a later analysis, generation probabilities were computed with a VDJ recombination model fitted to out-of-frame rearrangements, and the resulting probabilities were checked against IGoR. A later analysis scored TCR-TCR, TCR-HLA and TCR-CMV co-occurrence with hypergeometric tests, applying a repertoire-size bias correction to TCR pairs. False discovery rates were estimated in a later analysis by permuting HLA or CMV assignments 20 times. A later analysis grouped co-occurring TCRs with DBSCAN, adding TCRdist sequence similarity when clustering within HLA-allele-positive subsets. Repertoires with fewer than 30,000 or more than 120,000 public chains were left out of co-occurrence clustering, as were five repertoires with anomalous nucleotide sharing. In its TCRdb copy, this immuneACCESS table keeps in-frame sequences only and misses some clones. Where compared with another copy, unresolved V genes explain less than half of these, and the others have no known cause. D and trimming come from the DNA, and the V and J calls and clone size come from that table. This sample gives 300,000 or so clones in total; roughly four fifths of them show up just once. Of the sample, 1.5% to 2.5% falls within the top ten clones.

V gives up 10 bases and J gives up 3 bases, and the segment between their germline ends measures 14 bases. As encoded in the germline V gene, CDR1 is SNHLY while CDR2 is FYNNEI. The CDR3 holds 13 amino acids from the cysteine to the phenylalanine. The kept DNA is CDR3 alone, 39 bases in frame from the first base. On this clone: There is no known antigen for this receptor. No base qualities exist here, and no much larger clone lies one base off it.

The cohort was made up of roughly 670 healthy bone marrow donors. All cohort members were sampled while nominally healthy, although unrecorded immune exposures were likely present. The donor was CMV seropositive and belonged to the group of 250 to 300 seropositive cohort members. Each donor provided a peripheral blood sample, and peripheral blood mononuclear cells were used for TCR beta sequencing. The Qiagen DNeasy Blood Extraction Kit was used to extract genomic DNA from the blood cell samples. The receptor was isolated from a woman aged 40 to 50 in good health and CMV-seropositive. The material sequenced was PBMCs. The rearrangement joined TRBV2 to TRBJ2-3, with a tentative D gene TRBD2 over 5 matching bases. The sequence in DNA is TGTGCCACCGAGGAGGTTGGGACAGATACGCAGTATTTT. This gives the protein CATEEVGTDTQYF.